The 32 T cell receptor beta chains below were found in one sample sequenced in a study of shared clonotypes between healthy human individuals (dated by TCRdb to the early 2020s). CD8 naive samples were CD45RO-negative cells positively selected for CCR7, giving a CD45RA+CCR7+ population that excluded TemRA cells. Libraries were built with the immunoSEQ multiplex PCR assay. Imported from immuneACCESS, the table was reduced by TCRdb to in-frame sequences with V and J called. These copies leave out some clones; in studies compared against another copy, an unresolved V gene accounts for under half, and the cause of the remainder is not known. For this sample there are 1.5 million to 2.5 million clones; roughly 94% appear just once. The ten largest account for around 1.2% of the sample. The sequencing input was naive CD8+ T cells sorted from blood. According to the study, the label for this sample's cell subset or site signals: CD45RA+CCR7+. The receptor source for this set is a man between 18 and 35 years old in good health.

The chain recombines TRBV5-5 with TRBJ2-5, with D hard to call. The CDR3 covers 17 residues. The germline CDR1 and CDR2 sequences are SGHKS and YYEKEE (reference sequence). Trimming took off 2 bases at V and 0 bases at J, with 17 bases between the two ends. CDR3 amino acids: CASSFVWAKPNQETQYF. Written as DNA, the CDR3 is TGTGCCAGCAGCTTCGTTTGGGCAAAGCCCAACCAAGAGACCCAGTACTTC.

The rearrangement uses TRBV4-1 and TRBJ1-1; perhaps TRBD1 as D (5 bases). V shed 4 bases and J shed 5 bases, with 11 bases lying between them. Germline-derived CDR1 and CDR2 are MGHRA and YSYEKL. The CDR3 is 13 residues long. The CDR3 here is CASSPWEGTEAFF. CDR3 sequence (DNA): TGCGCCAGCAGCCCTTGGGAGGGGACTGAAGCTTTCTTT.

The chain links TRBV19 to TRBJ2-5; 8 bases are shared with TRBD2. J lost 4 bases, V lost 5 bases, and 9 bases had no gene match. Germline V gives CDR1 LNHDA, CDR2 SQIVND (reference sequence). The CDR3 sequence is 15 residues long. CDR3 in DNA: TGTGCCAGTAGTTCCAGCGGGCTAGCGGGAGAGACCCAGTACTTC. This gives the protein CASSSSGLAGETQYF.

Turning to this clone: Distinct nucleotide sequences in the sample also encode this CDR3. The chain employs TRBV5-6 and TRBJ2-7; possible D gene TRBD2, 6 bases. Germline CDR1 and CDR2: SGHDT and YYEEEE. This CDR3 spans 15 amino acids. Trimming removed 0 bases from V and 1 base from J, with 11 bases in between. In DNA form, the CDR3 reads TGTGCCAGCAGCTTGGGCAGCGGGTGGTCCTACGAGCAGTACTTC. Its translation: CASSLGSGWSYEQYF.

The chain uses TRBV7-9 and TRBJ2-7; 8 nucleotides line up with TRBD2. V shed 0 bases and J 0 bases; nucleotides not matched to a gene: 7. Germline loops: CDR1 SEHNR, CDR2 FQNEAQ (reference sequence). The CDR3 runs to 17 residues. In nucleotides, the CDR3 is TGTGCCAGCAGCTTAGCGGCGGGGGGCGTCGACTCCTACGAGCAGTACTTC. Translated, it gives CASSLAAGGVDSYEQYF.

This clone was recorded once. CDR3 in DNA: TGTGCCAGACGGACAGAGGCTACGACCACTGAAGCTTTCTTT. It codes for CARRTEATTTEAFF. This chain uses TRBV2 with TRBJ1-1; tentative D call: TRBD1 (6 bases). Trimming took off 9 bases at V and 4 bases at J, with 18 bases between the two ends. The germline V gene encodes CDR1 SNHLY and CDR2 FYNNEI. This CDR3 region has 14 residues.

J is TRBJ1-1 and V is TRBV7-6; D is ambiguous. V was trimmed by 4 bases and J by 0 bases, leaving 6 bases between them. Germline V gene data show CDR1 as SGHVS and CDR2 as FNYEAQ. The CDR3 sequence is 13 residues long. The CDR3 DNA reads as TGTGCCAGCAGCTGGTCGATGAACACTGAAGCTTTCTTT. Translation: CASSWSMNTEAFF. Variable domain in full (rest from reference TRBV7-6 and TRBJ1-1): GAGVSQSPRYKVTKRGQDVALRCDPISGHVSLYWYRQALGQGPEFLTYFNYEAQQDKSGLPNDRFSAERPEGSISTLTIQRTEQRDSAMYRCASSWSMNTEAFFGQGTRLTVV.

Notes on this clone: The same CDR3 arises from other DNA sequences in this sample as well. V is TRBV27 and J is TRBJ2-7; D is possibly TRBD2 (5 bases). The CDR3 has 13 residues. V lost 3 bases, J lost 2 bases, and 8 bases lay in between. CDR1 MNHEY and CDR2 SMNVEV come from the germline V gene (reference sequence). The CDR3 region has the DNA TGTGCCAGCAGTTTCGAGGGCGCCTACGAGCAGTACTTC. Its translation is CASSFEGAYEQYF.

The rearrangement links TRBV27 to TRBJ2-7; D is perhaps TRBD1 or TRBD2 (5 bases each). Trimming pared 3 bases from V and 3 bases from J, leaving 12 bases between. This CDR3 has 14 amino acids. CDR1 MNHEY and CDR2 SMNVEV come from the germline V gene (reference sequence). CDR3 in DNA: TGTGCCAGCAGTTTCAGGGAGTCACGCTACGAGCAGTACTTC. This translates into CASSFRESRYEQYF.

CDR3 sequence (DNA): TGTGCCAGCAGTACCGCCGGGACTAGCGGCGCCTACGAGCAGTACTTC. This gives the protein CASSTAGTSGAYEQYF. The V and J genes are TRBV27 and TRBJ2-7; 11 nucleotides match TRBD2. V lost 5 bases, J lost 2 bases, and 8 bases stayed unmatched. There are 16 residues in the CDR3. In germline, CDR1 is MNHEY, CDR2 SMNVEV (reference sequence).

This clone was found once. The J gene is TRBJ1-1, the V gene TRBV6-1, with D tentatively TRBD1 (5 bases). CDR1 is MNHNS and CDR2 is SASEGT in the germline V gene. This CDR3 spans 14 amino acids. The germline V and J ends were trimmed by 3 bases and 4 bases, with 12 bases remaining between them. CDR3 residues: CASSDPPGGTEAFF. Written as DNA, the CDR3 is TGTGCCAGCAGTGACCCGCCCGGGGGCACTGAAGCTTTCTTT.

This chain connects TRBV7-9 to TRBJ2-7, with 7 nucleotides matching TRBD1. CDR1 and CDR2 from the germline V gene are SEHNR and FQNEAQ (reference sequence). J lost 6 bases, V lost 5 bases, and 4 bases had no gene match. This CDR3 comprises 12 residues. CDR3 bases: TGTGCCAGCAGCCCCAGGGGGATCGAGCAGTACTTC. The encoded protein is CASSPRGIEQYF.

V usage is TRBV4-1 and J usage is TRBJ2-3; D may be TRBD1 or TRBD2 (5 bases each). V was clipped by 5 bases and J by 6 bases, with 15 bases between them. CDR3 length equals 14 residues. Germline V lookup: CDR1 MGHRA, CDR2 YSYEKL. CDR3 DNA sequence: TGCGCCAGCAGCGCCCGGGACCAACTTGATACGCAGTATTTT. Protein product: CASSARDQLDTQYF.

The rearrangement joins TRBV27 to TRBJ1-1, with TRBD1 as a possible D gene (5 bases). The V end was cut by 4 bases, the J end by 1 base, with 10 bases between. There are 14 residues in the CDR3. Looked up from germline, CDR1 is MNHEY and CDR2 is SMNVEV (reference sequence). The chain's CDR3 is CASSSWGPNTEAFF. The DNA of the CDR3 is TGTGCCAGCAGTTCATGGGGCCCGAACACTGAAGCTTTCTTT.

This clone has a single count. CDR3 sequence: CASSVSGGDYNSPLHF. The CDR3 nucleotides read TGTGCCAGCAGCGTGTCAGGGGGCGATTATAATTCACCCCTCCACTTT. The chain couples TRBV27 to TRBJ1-6; 8 bases map to TRBD1. Germline CDR1 reads MNHEY; CDR2 reads SMNVEV (reference sequence). Germline trimming cut 6 bases from V and 4 bases from J; bases unmatched to any gene: 8. This CDR3 has 16 amino acids.

V usage is TRBV6-1 and J usage is TRBJ1-6, with 8 bases identical to TRBD1. Germline V gene sequence: CDR1 MNHNS, CDR2 SASEGT. This CDR3 comprises 15 residues. The trim removed 6 bases at V and 6 bases at J, leaving 7 bases unmatched. CDR3 in amino acids: CASSDTRGPNSPLHF. In DNA form, the CDR3 reads TGTGCCAGCAGCGACACCAGGGGGCCTAATTCACCCCTCCACTTT.

V is TRBV11-1 and J is TRBJ2-3; D perhaps matches TRBD1 (5 bases). The V end lost 1 base, the J end lost 7 bases, and 15 bases lay between the germline ends. Germline loops: CDR1 SGHAT, CDR2 FQDESV (reference sequence). The CDR3 covers 15 residues. DNA for the CDR3: TGTGCCAGCAGCTTAGAGTTGCCAGGGCAAAATACGCAGTATTTT. Translating it yields CASSLELPGQNTQYF. The full variable domain, with the rest looked up from reference TRBV11-1 and TRBJ2-3, is EAEVAQSPRYKITEKSQAVAFWCDPISGHATLYWYRQILGQGPELLVQFQDESVVDDSQLPKDRFSAERLKGVDSTLKIQPAELGDSAMYLCASSLELPGQNTQYFGPGTRLTVL.

The chain carries TRBV30 and TRBJ2-7; D not resolved. The CDR3 has 15 residues. Germline CDR1 and CDR2: GTSNPN and SVGIG (reference sequence). Between the trimmed V and J ends, which lost 0 bases and 9 bases, there was a span of 21 bases. The CDR3 here is CAWSVPPITGLTQYF. The CDR3 DNA reads as TGTGCCTGGAGTGTACCTCCAATTACCGGGCTTACGCAGTACTTC.

This clone is a singleton in its sample. This chain links TRBV14 with TRBJ1-2; D unresolved. V was trimmed by 0 bases and J by 7 bases, leaving 21 bases between them. Germline V lookup: CDR1 SGHDN, CDR2 FVKESK. The CDR3 runs to 17 residues. CDR3 protein: CASSQDSTFPAIRGYTF. The CDR3 DNA reads TGTGCCAGCAGCCAAGACTCAACTTTTCCAGCCATTCGTGGCTACACCTTC.

The chain couples TRBV30 to TRBJ2-6, with D maybe TRBD1 (5 bases). Trimming cost V 3 bases and J 0 bases, with 6 bases left between them. This CDR3 has 14 amino acids. Germline assignment: CDR1 GTSNPN and CDR2 SVGIG (reference sequence). The CDR3 region has the DNA TGTGCCTGGAGAGGGGCCTCTGGGGCCAACGTCCTGACTTTC. Protein sequence: CAWRGASGANVLTF.

The chain recombines TRBV19 with TRBJ2-7, with 8 bases identical to TRBD1. This CDR3 has 13 amino acids. Germline assignment: CDR1 LNHDA and CDR2 SQIVND (reference sequence). J gave up 5 bases and V 4 bases, and 4 bases lay outside the gene matches. DNA for the CDR3: TGTGCCAGTAGTACCGTGACAGGGGACGAGCAGTACTTC. Protein sequence: CASSTVTGDEQYF.

CDR3 sequence: CASSESEGTGQFF. As DNA, the CDR3 is TGCGCCAGCAGTGAGTCGGAAGGGACTGGGCAGTTCTTC. The chain joins TRBV10-1 to TRBJ2-1, with D possibly matching TRBD2 (6 bases). CDR1 is WNHNN and CDR2 is SYGVQD in the germline V gene (reference sequence). Trimming cost V 0 bases and J 12 bases, with 12 bases left between them. The CDR3 has 13 amino acids.

The chain employs TRBV13 and TRBJ2-1; the D call may be TRBD1 or TRBD2 (5 bases each). The CDR3 is made up of 15 amino acids. Germline V gives CDR1 PRHDT, CDR2 FYEKMQ (reference sequence). Trimming cost V 0 bases and J 7 bases, with 13 bases left between them. CDR3 protein: CASSLGSGPGNEQFF. The CDR3, as DNA: TGTGCCAGCAGCTTAGGCAGCGGTCCAGGGAATGAGCAGTTCTTC.

V gene TRBV9 combines with J gene TRBJ1-3, with D unclear. The CDR3 has 15 amino acids. Germline values: CDR1 SGDLS, CDR2 YYNGEE. V lost 4 bases and J 2 bases, leaving 13 bases between the germline ends. The CDR3: CASSPFYGPGNTIYF. The CDR3 DNA sequence: TGTGCCAGCAGCCCTTTTTACGGTCCTGGAAACACCATATATTTT.

The chain uses TRBV6-6 and TRBJ1-1, with TRBD1 matching over 9 bases. With 2 bases clipped from V and 5 bases from J, the junction kept 6 bases outside the gene matches. The CDR3 contains 15 residues. CDR1 MNHNY and CDR2 SVGAGI come from the germline V gene (reference sequence). The CDR3 spells CASSYGGTGITEAFF. The DNA of the CDR3 is TGTGCCAGCAGTTACGGGGGGACAGGGATTACTGAAGCTTTCTTT.

V and J are TRBV27 and TRBJ1-2; 8 nucleotides align to TRBD1. The CDR3 sequence is 13 residues long. CDR1 and CDR2 from the germline V gene are MNHEY and SMNVEV (reference sequence). The J segment lost 4 bases and the V segment lost 9 bases, leaving 7 bases of the junction unmatched. CDR3 in amino acids: CASRVDRGYGYTF. CDR3 nucleotides: TGTGCCAGTCGCGTAGACAGGGGCTATGGCTACACCTTC.

V usage is TRBV5-1 and J usage is TRBJ1-2; D is uncertain. This CDR3 is 17 amino acids long. The ends were cut back, 3 bases at V and 3 bases at J, with 21 bases in the middle. Germline V lookup: CDR1 SGHRS, CDR2 YFSETQ. The CDR3: CASSWAPGGEWDYGYTF. The CDR3, as DNA: TGCGCCAGCAGCTGGGCCCCAGGCGGGGAGTGGGACTATGGCTACACCTTC.

The chain couples TRBV4-1 to TRBJ2-7, with D possibly matching TRBD1 (5 bases). V gave up 4 bases and J gave up 0 bases, with 13 bases separating them. Looked up from germline, CDR1 is MGHRA and CDR2 is YSYEKL. The CDR3 has 15 amino acids. The CDR3: CASSLDSSSSYEQYF. The CDR3 nucleotides read TGCGCCAGCAGCCTAGACAGTTCGAGCTCCTACGAGCAGTACTTC.

V and J are TRBV19 and TRBJ2-7; 7 nucleotides align to TRBD1. CDR1 and CDR2 (germline): LNHDA, SQIVND (reference sequence). The CDR3 spans 13 residues. V lost 8 bases and J lost 3; bases outside the gene matches: 7. The CDR3 loop is CASRRQGYYEQYF. CDR3 nucleotides: TGTGCCAGTCGACGACAGGGCTACTACGAGCAGTACTTC.

V and J are TRBV11-2 and TRBJ2-7; 8 bases line up with TRBD2. V dropped 3 bases and J dropped 2; count of bases not matched to a gene: 3. The CDR3 runs to 14 residues. Germline CDR1 reads SGHAT; CDR2 reads FQNNGV. CDR3: CASSFYGRAYEQYF. The CDR3, as DNA: TGTGCCAGCAGCTTTTACGGGAGGGCCTACGAGCAGTACTTC.

The chain is built from TRBV6-1 and TRBJ2-5; D is unclear. CDR3 length: 11 residues. Per germline, CDR1 MNHNS and CDR2 SASEGT. Trimming took off 2 bases at V and 12 bases at J, with 10 bases between the two ends. The CDR3 coding sequence is TGTGCCAGCAGTGAAAATGCAGCTGAGTACTTC. Translated: CASSENAAEYF.

This chain links TRBV9 with TRBJ2-2; no definite D call. Germline CDR1 and CDR2: SGDLS and YYNGEE. The CDR3 covers 14 residues. V lost 3 bases, J lost 2 bases, and 8 bases lay in between. DNA of the CDR3: TGTGCCAGCAGCGAGGACGGTAACACCGGGGAGCTGTTTTTT. It translates to CASSEDGNTGELFF.